The 18 T cell receptor beta chains presented below share a single source sample, sequenced in a study of blood T cell repertoires in COVID-19. Data came from immunoSEQ multiplex PCR; TCRdb stores just in-frame clones and leaves some out. The sample has about 250,000 clones; more than 80% are singletons. Input material: PBMCs or T cells enriched from blood (not recorded which). The receptors shown here come from a woman aged 18-29 years who had recovered from COVID-19.

V and J are TRBV7-9 and TRBJ2-7, with a tentative D call TRBD2 (7 bases). The germline CDR1 and CDR2 sequences are SEHNR and FQNEAQ (reference sequence). This CDR3 has 15 residues. The V gene lost 3 bases and the J gene lost 7 bases, with 19 bases spanning the gap. In DNA form, the CDR3 reads TGTGCCAGCAGCTTTTCGTTGCGGGGGCAGGATGAGCAGTACTTC. Translated: CASSFSLRGQDEQYF.

In this sample, this clone turned up once. The chain uses TRBV5-1 and TRBJ1-6; D is uncertain. There are 13 residues in the CDR3. Germline CDR1 SGHRS, CDR2 YFSETQ. The V and J ends lost 4 bases and 8 bases respectively, with 10 bases between them. The CDR3 protein is CASSPRGDSPLHF. Written as DNA, the CDR3 is TGCGCCAGCAGCCCCAGAGGAGATTCACCCCTCCACTTT.

This rearrangement joins TRBV6-5 to TRBJ1-6; D remains unclear. The CDR3 runs to 15 residues. The ends were cut back, 2 bases at V and 6 bases at J, with 11 bases in the middle. Germline assignment: CDR1 MNHEY and CDR2 SVGAGI. The CDR3 DNA sequence: TGTGCCAGCAGTTACGGGAGAAGGGTTAATTCACCCCTCCACTTT. Protein product: CASSYGRRVNSPLHF.

The V gene is TRBV7-9, the J gene TRBJ1-2, with a possible D match to TRBD1 (5 bases). Germline CDR1 and CDR2: SEHNR and FQNEAQ (reference sequence). The CDR3 spans 15 residues. The V and J ends lost 0 bases and 0 bases respectively, with 8 bases between them. CDR3: CASSLAETANYGYTF. The DNA for the CDR3 is TGTGCCAGCAGCTTAGCTGAGACAGCTAACTATGGCTACACCTTC.

The V and J genes are TRBV19 and TRBJ1-2; no definite D call. Germline V lookup: CDR1 LNHDA, CDR2 SQIVND (reference sequence). V shed 7 bases and J shed 5 bases, with 20 bases lying between them. The CDR3 is made up of 15 amino acids. CDR3 protein: CASTLLGDTAYGYTF. The DNA of the CDR3 is TGTGCCAGTACTCTTCTCGGGGATACGGCTTATGGCTACACCTTC.

This chain joins TRBV5-4 and TRBJ2-7, with D tentatively TRBD1 (6 bases). Germline CDR1 and CDR2: SGHNT and YYREEE (reference sequence). The V end lost 4 bases, the J end lost 7 bases, and 15 bases lay between the germline ends. This CDR3 has 13 amino acids. The CDR3 protein is CASSPPGHGEQYF. The DNA for the CDR3 is TGTGCCAGCAGCCCTCCGGGACACGGGGAGCAGTACTTC.

The chain joins TRBV9 to TRBJ1-1; possible D gene TRBD1, 5 bases. The CDR3 has 14 residues. CDR1 and CDR2 (germline): SGDLS, YYNGEE. The V end was cut by 5 bases, the J end by 0 bases, with 11 bases between. CDR3 region: CASSTTVMNTEAFF. Written as DNA, the CDR3 is TGTGCCAGCAGTACGACAGTAATGAACACTGAAGCTTTCTTT. Full variable domain (rest looked up from reference TRBV9 and TRBJ1-1): DSGVTQTPKHLITATGQRVTLRCSPRSGDLSVYWYQQSLDQGLQFLIQYYNGEERAKGNILERFSAQQFPDLHSELNLSSLELGDSALYFCASSTTVMNTEAFFGQGTRLTVV.

The V call is TRBV10-3, the J call TRBJ1-5; 7 bases align to TRBD1. This CDR3 contains 14 residues. The germline CDR1 and CDR2 sequences are ENHRY and SYGVKD. J gave up 3 bases and V 4 bases, and 3 bases lay outside the gene matches. CDR3 sequence reads: CAISVGQVNQPQHF. CDR3 in DNA: TGTGCCATCAGTGTTGGACAGGTCAATCAGCCCCAGCATTTT.

The chain combines TRBV18 with TRBJ1-2, with D hard to call. Germline CDR1 KGHSH, CDR2 LQKENI. There are 16 residues in the CDR3. The V gene lost 4 bases and the J gene lost 6 bases, with 21 bases spanning the gap. In DNA form, the CDR3 reads TGTGCCAGCTCACGGCTCCTGGCCGCGGTCCCCGATGGCTACACCTTC. It specifies CASSRLLAAVPDGYTF.

This chain uses TRBV5-1 with TRBJ1-1; 7 positions match TRBD1. Trimming cost V 4 bases and J 1 base; bases outside gene matches: 7. This CDR3 spans 15 amino acids. Germline V lookup: CDR1 SGHRS, CDR2 YFSETQ. The CDR3 DNA follows: TGCGCCAGCAGCCCTACGACAGGGTCGAACACTGAAGCTTTCTTT. It translates to CASSPTTGSNTEAFF.

The chain has TRBV6-5 and TRBJ2-3, with D possibly TRBD1 on 5 matching bases. This CDR3 is 11 amino acids long. V dropped 11 bases and J dropped 3 bases, with 9 bases sitting between them. Germline V gives CDR1 MNHEY, CDR2 SVGAGI. Here the CDR3 reads CAVRVTDTQYF. In nucleotides, the CDR3 is TGTGCCGTCAGGGTTACAGATACGCAGTATTTT.

The chain uses TRBV12-5 and TRBJ2-3; 8 bases map to TRBD2. Germline V gene data show CDR1 as LGHNT and CDR2 as FRNRAP. The CDR3 has 16 residues. Trimming removed 2 bases from V and 2 bases from J; junction bases left unmatched: 6. CDR3 DNA: TGTGCTAGTGGTTTGACCCGGGGGGGACACACAGATACGCAGTATTTT. It translates to CASGLTRGGHTDTQYF.

The V and J genes are TRBV6-5 and TRBJ2-1; 10 nucleotides align to TRBD2. Germline values: CDR1 MNHEY, CDR2 SVGAGI. V was pared by 8 bases and J by 4 bases, with 5 bases of the junction left unmatched. This CDR3 comprises 14 residues. The CDR3 DNA reads TGTGCCAGCCAAGAGCGGGGGGGTTACAATGAGCAGTTCTTC. Translated: CASQERGGYNEQFF.

The gene calls are TRBV5-1 and TRBJ2-7; 9 nucleotides align to TRBD1. CDR1 is SGHRS and CDR2 is YFSETQ in the germline V gene. The V and J ends lost 5 bases and 2 bases, in that order; junction bases with no gene match: 11. CDR3 length equals 16 residues. The CDR3 nucleotides are TGCGCCAGCAGAAAACAGGGGGCCCCTGGAGCCTACGAGCAGTACTTC. Residues: CASRKQGAPGAYEQYF.

The chain carries TRBV5-4 and TRBJ1-2; 8 bases line up with TRBD1. This CDR3 comprises 15 residues. Germline V gene sequence: CDR1 SGHNT, CDR2 YYREEE (reference sequence). Losses at the gene ends were 0 bases for V and 5 bases for J; bases not matched to a gene: 6. The DNA of the CDR3 is TGTGCCAGCAGCTTGGATGGACAGGGCCCGTATGGCTACACCTTC. It encodes CASSLDGQGPYGYTF.

The chain recombines TRBV4-1 with TRBJ2-6; the D gene is possibly TRBD2 (5 bases). CDR1 and CDR2 (germline): MGHRA, YSYEKL. The ends were cut back, 6 bases at V and 0 bases at J, with 15 bases in the middle. CDR3 size: 17 residues. The CDR3 DNA is TGCGCCAGCAGGACGACAATTGGGAGCTCTGGGGCCAACGTCCTGACTTTC. Its translation is CASRTTIGSSGANVLTF.

The CDR3 region is CASSPRSLPQYF. CDR3 DNA sequence: TGTGCCAGCAGTCCCCGGTCGTTGCCCCAGTACTTC. The V gene is TRBV28, the J gene TRBJ2-5; D not certain. The germline gives CDR1 MDHEN, CDR2 SYDVKM. The CDR3 runs to 12 residues. V gave up 5 bases and J gave up 9 bases, with 13 bases separating them.

J is TRBJ1-2 and V is TRBV29-1; 9 positions agree with TRBD1. V lost 5 bases and J lost 4; bases outside the gene matches: 8. The germline gives CDR1 SQVTM, CDR2 ANQGSEA. The CDR3 has 14 residues. The chain's CDR3 is CSVPGQGPVYGYTF. Written as DNA, the CDR3 is TGCAGCGTTCCGGGACAGGGACCCGTCTATGGCTACACCTTC.